This T cell receptor (beta chain) was recovered during a study of breast tumors, draining lymph nodes, adjacent tissues. Whole-study findings and limits: Luminal-like breast cancer showed significantly greater tumor-nontumor repertoire similarity than basal-like breast cancer did. The lymph node origin of tumor T cells was framed as consistent with a hypothesis, not demonstrated.

Trimming removed 3 bases from V and 4 bases from J, with 6 bases in between. The CDR3 consists of 13 residues. Germline V CDR1 and CDR2: LNHNV, YYDKDF (reference sequence). Comments on this clonotype: Its target is unknown.

TCRdb ran MiXCR on the multiplex PCR reads and lists one entry per CDR3 protein. The sample yields some 65,000 distinct CDR3 sequences, approximately 47% seen once. Sample: breast tumor tissue. This sequence joins TRBV15 and TRBJ2-2, with D hard to call. This receptor was taken from a female donor with breast cancer. Some clones in this sample may be carry-over from other donors' samples. CDR3 residues: CATSRFPTGELFF. As DNA, the CDR3 is TGTGCCACCAGCAGGTTTCCCACCGGGGAGCTGTTTTTT.